The entry below describes one T cell receptor (beta chain). The antigen it binds to is not known. There are no base qualities to consult, and no much larger clone falls within one base. Unmatched junction bases come to 4, with V trimmed by 0 bases and J by 4 bases. The cysteine opens and the phenylalanine closes a CDR3 of 16 amino acids. CDR3 DNA only is kept here, 48 bases in frame from base 1. CDR1 and CDR2 are read off the germline V gene as MNHEY and SVGAGI. The data are from a study of cytomegalovirus exposure and HLA in healthy donors (dated 2017 in TCRdb). About the study as a whole: An earlier analysis of under 600 of the donors reported approximately 270 Gb of sequence data and around 110 million unique TCR beta sequences from 150 million to 200 million T cells. The study used immunosequencing to profile the T cell repertoires of approximately 690 subjects and linked those repertoires to cytomegalovirus serostatus. HLA typing included class I and class II loci at four-digit resolution. To study patterns of TCR occurrence, a later analysis re-analyzed previously published TCR beta repertoires from 666 donors and added high-resolution HLA genotyping. An early release covering about 600 HLA-typed donors comprised roughly 300 gigabases of sequencing data and tens of millions of unique TCR sequences. A later genetic analysis used genome-wide SNP genotypes for 398 of the 666 donors, treating that subset as a discovery cohort. High-throughput TCR immunosequencing, statistical association of individual TCRs with disease status, and machine learning were combined to predict cytomegalovirus infection status. Every discovery cohort repertoire had been produced on one sequencing platform. The later analysis used no new phenotypic data to find candidate immune exposures, relying instead on TCR beta sequences and their occurrence across donors. To decide whether each TCR beta V gene segment behaved as functional or pseudogenic, an earlier analysis of 587 of the donors relied on high-throughput TCR beta sequencing. Typing coverage varied by locus: roughly 620-640 donors for A, B, C, DRB1 and DQB1; 522 for DQA1; approximately 610 for DPA1; fewer than 480 for DPB1. The study aimed to test whether cataloging public T cell receptors could reveal signatures of past pathogen exposure. Because of strong linkage in the cohort, five DR-DQ haplotypes were treated as single units for association and clustering. Of the roughly 400 genotyped donors, about 84% fell in the genetic ancestry cluster associated with self-reported Caucasian donors. Besides the first cohort of around 670 subjects, a separate validation cohort made up of 120 or so different subjects was used. Donor age, sex, ethnicity and CMV serostatus were compiled alongside the repertoire data. Across approximately 400 genotyped donors of the cohort, an average of about 200,000 unique TCR beta nucleotide sequences per donor were sequenced, and about a sixth of those sequences were non-productive.

Receptor amplification or capture employed the immunoSEQ multiplex PCR assay. For the multiplex PCR, a mixture combining 60 forward primers for TCR Vbeta segments and 13 reverse primers for TCR Jbeta segments was used. The CDR3 region of rearranged TCR beta genes was amplified from genomic DNA by a multiplex PCR assay. The Illumina HiSeq System was used to sequence the amplified TCR beta libraries as 87-base-pair reads. As for the authors' bioinformatics: Across the roughly 600 repertoires, a later analysis counted 78 million or so unique TCR beta chains, roughly 11 million of which were shared by at least two donors. A nearest-neighbor algorithm error-corrected the raw reads and collapsed the reads into unique sequences, merging closely related sequences to remove PCR and sequencing errors. To assign V, D and J gene segments, CDR3 sequences were aligned to IMGT reference sequences. For a sequence to be retained, at least a six-nucleotide match to both a V gene segment and a J gene segment was required. Rearrangements were called productive when the CDR3 lacked stop codons and stayed in frame with V and J; all others were non-productive. Following IMGT convention, CDR3 was defined as the stretch from the second conserved V-encoded cysteine to the conserved J-encoded phenylalanine. The earlier analysis of about 560 of the donors excluded any sequence lacking an unambiguous match to a single V gene segment. In an earlier analysis of approximately 590 of the donors, V segments were called functional above 56.7% productive rearrangements and were called segregating when the between-donor standard deviation exceeded 5%. A statistical classification framework was built to diagnose cytomegalovirus status from the catalog of TCR beta chain sequences. A later analysis assigned V and J genes by comparing TCR nucleotide sequences with IMGT/GENE-DB human TR gene sequences. A later analysis assigned CDR3 sequences and most-parsimonious VDJ recombination scenarios with the TCRdist pipeline. In a later analysis, each TCR beta chain was defined by its CDR3 amino acid sequence together with its V-gene family, and reads without a unique V-gene family were excluded. A later analysis removed 592 highly shared, low-generation-probability nucleotide sequences to deal with suspected cross-contamination and a sequencing artifact. In a later analysis, a clonal expansion index for each public chain was calculated from normalized within-repertoire ranks of inferred template counts. In a later analysis, generation probabilities were computed with a VDJ recombination model fitted to out-of-frame rearrangements, and the resulting probabilities were checked against IGoR. In a later analysis, TCR-TCR, TCR-HLA and TCR-CMV co-occurrence was scored with hypergeometric tests, and a repertoire-size bias correction was applied to TCR pairs. To estimate false discovery rates, a later analysis permuted the HLA or CMV assignments 20 times. In a later analysis, co-occurring TCRs were grouped using DBSCAN, and TCRdist sequence similarity was added for clustering within HLA-allele-positive subsets. For co-occurrence clustering, repertoires with fewer than 30,000 or more than 120,000 public chains were excluded, along with roughly 5 repertoires with anomalous nucleotide sharing. TCRdb retrieved this table from immuneACCESS and kept in-frame rearrangements only. Not all clones are present; in checked studies, unresolved V genes account for under half, and no reason is known for the remainder. Clonal size and the V and J genes are those of that table, whereas D and trimming came from the DNA. In this sample the table shows some 190,000 clones, around 80% of which occur a single time. The leading ten clones occupy approximately 1.8% of the sample.

General study outcomes and caveats: Most CMV-associated TCR beta chains appeared to be HLA-restricted in a later analysis, and the HLA associations seemed to be driven largely by CMV exposure. Presence/absence analyses assumed roughly uniform sequencing depth across donors, an assumption that may not hold. Some IMGT-functional V segments, including TRBV6-2 and TRBV6-3, could not be distinguished by the 87-base-pair reads and were therefore excluded. Most TCR sequences were observed very rarely across donors, whereas some public TCRs were present in many individuals. According to a later analysis, TCR association rates differed among HLA loci, with DRB1 alleles showing the most associated TCRs and HLA-C alleles showing the fewest. Correlated functional status among segregating V segments might reflect linkage disequilibrium, but an unknown experimental factor could not be ruled out. Because counts were too low, roughly 17 rarely observed V segments, including chromosome 9 orphons, were left out of the earlier analysis of 587 of the donors. The only immune exposure information available for the cohort was CMV serostatus. In this cohort, only TCR beta chains were sequenced, and detectable features were limited by the absence of alpha or paired-chain data. A cluster of highly shared sequence variants was judged likely to represent a technical artifact of the sequencing pipeline. It was suggested by the authors that the approach could potentially be generalized to other disease states and immunological phenotypes. An earlier analysis of approximately 540 of the donors showed that most TCR beta V segments appeared in productive rearrangements either about 87% or about 30% of the time, which broadly matched IMGT annotations. Compared with equally common non-associated chains, HLA-associated TCR beta chains in a later analysis were more clonally expanded and had lower generation probabilities. According to a later analysis, parvovirus B19, influenza, CMV and Epstein-Barr virus appeared linked to several top co-occurrence clusters. V-gene and J-gene trimming of TCR beta chains was associated with a missense DCLRE1C variant in a later genetic analysis, and the association was replicated in an independent cohort. The study listed around 160 TCR beta chains as associated with cytomegalovirus. Assigning TCR associations to individual alleles was difficult when HLA alleles, especially DR and DQ, strongly co-occurred. In a later genetic analysis, fewer N-insertions in productive TCRs were reported among donors in an Asian-associated ancestry cluster than the roughly 700-donor mean. A further reported finding was that TCR beta sequences accurately predicted the HLA-A and HLA-B alleles for most subjects in the first cohort. Cytomegalovirus status was reported to be diagnosed by the classifier with high specificity and sensitivity in both the original and validation cohorts. At a false discovery rate of 0.05, a later analysis linked about 17,000 TCR beta sequences to specific HLA alleles. In vitro tests confirmed that a few of the cytomegalovirus-associated TCR beta chains recognize cytomegalovirus antigens. Because HLA typing was missing for some donors at each locus, association tests included only the typed subset.

In total, over 600 healthy bone marrow donors made up the cohort. Cohort members were all nominally healthy when sampled, although unrecorded immune exposures were likely present. The donor was CMV seronegative and was included in the group of under 450 seronegative cohort members. Each donor provided a peripheral blood sample, and peripheral blood mononuclear cells were used for TCR beta sequencing. The Qiagen DNeasy Blood Extraction Kit was used to extract genomic DNA from the blood cell samples. The sequence came from a man aged 18 to 29 in good health and CMV-seronegative. Sequencing was done on a sample of PBMCs. Recombination linked TRBV6-5 to TRBJ1-4; TRBD1 matches 8 bases in the middle. The CDR3 protein sequence reads: CASSYSPTGVNEKLFF. The nucleotides read TGTGCCAGCAGTTACTCCCCGACAGGGGTTAATGAAAAACTGTTTTTT.